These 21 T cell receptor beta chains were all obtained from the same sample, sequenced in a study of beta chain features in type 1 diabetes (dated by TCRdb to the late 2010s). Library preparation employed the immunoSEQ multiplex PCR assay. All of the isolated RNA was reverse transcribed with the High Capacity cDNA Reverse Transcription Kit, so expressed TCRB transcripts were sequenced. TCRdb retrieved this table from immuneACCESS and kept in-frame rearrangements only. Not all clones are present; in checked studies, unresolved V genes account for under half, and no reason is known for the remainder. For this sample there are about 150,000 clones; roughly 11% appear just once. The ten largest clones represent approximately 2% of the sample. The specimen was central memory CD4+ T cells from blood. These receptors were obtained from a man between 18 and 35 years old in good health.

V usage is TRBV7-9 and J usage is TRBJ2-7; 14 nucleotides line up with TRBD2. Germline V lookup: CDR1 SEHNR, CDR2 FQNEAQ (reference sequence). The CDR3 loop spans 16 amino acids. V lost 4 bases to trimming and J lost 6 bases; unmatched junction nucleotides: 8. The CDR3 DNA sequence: TGTGCCAGCAGCTCCCCCGGGACTAGCGGGAGTTTCGAGCAGTACTTC. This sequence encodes CASSSPGTSGSFEQYF.

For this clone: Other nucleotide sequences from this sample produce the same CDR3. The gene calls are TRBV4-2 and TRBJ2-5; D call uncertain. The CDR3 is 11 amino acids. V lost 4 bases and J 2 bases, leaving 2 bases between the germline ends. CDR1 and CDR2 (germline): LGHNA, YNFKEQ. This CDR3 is CASSRQETQYF. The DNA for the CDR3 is TGTGCCAGCAGCCGACAAGAGACCCAGTACTTC.

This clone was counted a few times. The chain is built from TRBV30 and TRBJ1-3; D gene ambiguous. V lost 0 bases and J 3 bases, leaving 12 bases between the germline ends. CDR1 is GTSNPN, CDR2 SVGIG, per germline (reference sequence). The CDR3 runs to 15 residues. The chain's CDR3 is CAWSVLAAGGNTIYF. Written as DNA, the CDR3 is TGTGCCTGGAGTGTCCTGGCGGCGGGTGGAAACACCATATATTTT.

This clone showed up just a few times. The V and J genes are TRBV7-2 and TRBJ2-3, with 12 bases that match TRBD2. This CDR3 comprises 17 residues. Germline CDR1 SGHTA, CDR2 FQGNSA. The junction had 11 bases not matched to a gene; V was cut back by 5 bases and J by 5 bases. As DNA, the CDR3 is TGTGCCAGCAGCCTGATCGCCGAGGGACTAGCGGGAGATACGCAGTATTTT. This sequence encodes CASSLIAEGLAGDTQYF.

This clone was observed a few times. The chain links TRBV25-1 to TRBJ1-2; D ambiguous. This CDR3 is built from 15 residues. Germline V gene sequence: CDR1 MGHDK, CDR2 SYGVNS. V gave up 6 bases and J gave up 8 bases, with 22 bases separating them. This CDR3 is CASSHGGGNYFGYTF. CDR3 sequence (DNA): TGTGCCAGCAGCCACGGCGGAGGGAACTACTTCGGCTACACCTTC.

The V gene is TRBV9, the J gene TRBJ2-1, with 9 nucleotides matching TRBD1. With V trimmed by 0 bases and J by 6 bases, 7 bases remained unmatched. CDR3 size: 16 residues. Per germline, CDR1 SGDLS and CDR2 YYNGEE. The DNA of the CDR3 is TGTGCCAGCAGCGTAGTAGGGACAGGGCAATTCAATGAGCAGTTCTTC. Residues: CASSVVGTGQFNEQFF. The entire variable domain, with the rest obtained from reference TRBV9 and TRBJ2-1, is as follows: DSGVTQTPKHLITATGQRVTLRCSPRSGDLSVYWYQQSLDQGLQFLIQYYNGEERAKGNILERFSAQQFPDLHSELNLSSLELGDSALYFCASSVVGTGQFNEQFFGPGTRLTVL.

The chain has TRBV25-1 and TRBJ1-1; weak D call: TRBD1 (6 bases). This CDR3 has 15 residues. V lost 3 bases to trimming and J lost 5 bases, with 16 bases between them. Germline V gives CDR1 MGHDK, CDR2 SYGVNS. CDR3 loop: CASSEGIQGKTEAFF. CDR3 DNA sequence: TGTGCCAGCAGTGAGGGTATACAGGGAAAGACTGAAGCTTTCTTT.

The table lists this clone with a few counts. The CDR3 here is CASSSGVRNYGYTF. The CDR3 DNA reads as TGTGCCAGCAGCTCAGGGGTCCGTAACTATGGCTACACCTTC. V usage is TRBV5-6 and J usage is TRBJ1-2; TRBD1 is a possible D gene (6 bases). Germline CDR1 SGHDT, CDR2 YYEEEE. The CDR3 has 14 residues. Trimming removed 3 bases at V and 1 base at J, with 10 bases between.

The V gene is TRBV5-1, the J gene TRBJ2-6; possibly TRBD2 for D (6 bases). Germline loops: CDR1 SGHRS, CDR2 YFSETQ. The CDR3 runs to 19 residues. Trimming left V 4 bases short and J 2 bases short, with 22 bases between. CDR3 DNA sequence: TGCGCCAGCAGCGTTGAGGGACTTCCCTTCAGTGCTGGGGCCAACGTCCTGACTTTC. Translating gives CASSVEGLPFSAGANVLTF.

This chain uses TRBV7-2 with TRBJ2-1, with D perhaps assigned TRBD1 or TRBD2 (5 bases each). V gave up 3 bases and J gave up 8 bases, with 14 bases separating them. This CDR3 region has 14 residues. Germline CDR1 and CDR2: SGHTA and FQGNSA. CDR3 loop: CASSLDPGGYEQFF. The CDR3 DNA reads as TGTGCCAGCAGCTTGGACCCTGGGGGTTATGAGCAGTTCTTC.

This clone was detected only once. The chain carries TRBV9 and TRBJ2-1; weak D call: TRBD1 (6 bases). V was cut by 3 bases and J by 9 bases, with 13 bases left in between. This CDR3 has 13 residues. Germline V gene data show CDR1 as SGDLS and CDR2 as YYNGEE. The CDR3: CASSEGGVIEQFF. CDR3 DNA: TGTGCCAGCAGCGAAGGGGGAGTAATTGAGCAGTTCTTC.

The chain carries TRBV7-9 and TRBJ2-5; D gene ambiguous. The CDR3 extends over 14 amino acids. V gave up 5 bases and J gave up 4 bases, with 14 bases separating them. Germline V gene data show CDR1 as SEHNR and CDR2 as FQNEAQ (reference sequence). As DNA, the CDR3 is TGTGCCAGCAGCCCTCAATGGGTGGGAGAGACCCAGTACTTC. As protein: CASSPQWVGETQYF.

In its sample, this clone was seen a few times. The CDR3: CASSLKVTAEQYF. The CDR3 nucleotides read TGTGCCAGCAGCTTAAAAGTTACGGCCGAGCAGTACTTC. This chain uses TRBV7-3 with TRBJ2-7; D is unresolved. Germline V gives CDR1 SGHTA, CDR2 FQGTGA. CDR3 length: 13 amino acids. Trimming cost V 1 base and J 6 bases, with 10 bases left between them. Variable domain in full (rest from reference TRBV7-3 and TRBJ2-7): GAGVSQTPSNKVTEKGKYVELRCDPISGHTALYWYRQSLGQGPEFLIYFQGTGAADDSGLPNDRFFAVRPEGSVSTLKIQRTERGDSAVYLCASSLKVTAEQYFGPGTRLTVT.

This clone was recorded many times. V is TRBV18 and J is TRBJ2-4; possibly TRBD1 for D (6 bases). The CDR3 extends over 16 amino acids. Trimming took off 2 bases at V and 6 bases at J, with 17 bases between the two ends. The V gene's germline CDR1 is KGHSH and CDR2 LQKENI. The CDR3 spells CASSPIAGARGNIQYF. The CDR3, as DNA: TGTGCCAGCTCACCAATTGCAGGGGCCCGGGGAAACATTCAGTACTTC.

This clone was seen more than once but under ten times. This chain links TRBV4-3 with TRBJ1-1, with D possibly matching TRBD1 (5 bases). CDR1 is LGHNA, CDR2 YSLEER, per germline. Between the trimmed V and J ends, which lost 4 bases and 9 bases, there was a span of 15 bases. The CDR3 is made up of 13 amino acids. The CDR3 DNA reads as TGCGCCAGCAGCCCCACGGTGGGGCCGAAAGCTTTCTTT. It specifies CASSPTVGPKAFF.

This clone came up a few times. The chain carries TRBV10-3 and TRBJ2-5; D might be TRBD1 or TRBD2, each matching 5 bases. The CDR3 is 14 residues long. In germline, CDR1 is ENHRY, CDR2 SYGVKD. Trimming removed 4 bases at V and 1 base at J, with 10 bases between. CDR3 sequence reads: CAISAGTGQETQYF. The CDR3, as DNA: TGTGCCATCAGTGCGGGAACAGGCCAAGAGACCCAGTACTTC.

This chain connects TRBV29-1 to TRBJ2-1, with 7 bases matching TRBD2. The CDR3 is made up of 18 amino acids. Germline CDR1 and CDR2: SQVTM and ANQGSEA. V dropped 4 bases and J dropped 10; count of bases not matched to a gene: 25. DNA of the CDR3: TGCAGCGTTGTAACTCTCTTCTCCGGGACTAATTTCGGCAAGGAGCAGTTCTTC. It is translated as CSVVTLFSGTNFGKEQFF.

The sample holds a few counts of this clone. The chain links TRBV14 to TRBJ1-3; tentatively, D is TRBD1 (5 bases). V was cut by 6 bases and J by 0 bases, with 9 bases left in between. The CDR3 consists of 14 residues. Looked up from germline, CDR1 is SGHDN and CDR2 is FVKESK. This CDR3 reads CASRLGGSGNTIYF. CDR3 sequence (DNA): TGTGCCAGCAGACTTGGGGGCTCTGGAAACACCATATATTTT.

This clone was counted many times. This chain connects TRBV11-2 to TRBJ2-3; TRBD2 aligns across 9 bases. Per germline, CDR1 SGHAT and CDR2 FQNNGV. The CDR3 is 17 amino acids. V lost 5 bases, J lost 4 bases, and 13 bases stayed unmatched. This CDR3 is CASSLSSSGIRADTQYF. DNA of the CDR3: TGTGCCAGCAGCCTATCGTCTAGCGGGATCCGTGCAGATACGCAGTATTTT.

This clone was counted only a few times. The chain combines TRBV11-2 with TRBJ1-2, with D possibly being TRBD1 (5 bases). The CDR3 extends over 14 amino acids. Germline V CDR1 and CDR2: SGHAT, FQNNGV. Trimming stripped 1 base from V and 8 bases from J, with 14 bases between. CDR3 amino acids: CASSLAGGLGGYTF. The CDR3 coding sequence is TGTGCCAGCAGCTTAGCTGGGGGACTCGGCGGCTACACCTTC.

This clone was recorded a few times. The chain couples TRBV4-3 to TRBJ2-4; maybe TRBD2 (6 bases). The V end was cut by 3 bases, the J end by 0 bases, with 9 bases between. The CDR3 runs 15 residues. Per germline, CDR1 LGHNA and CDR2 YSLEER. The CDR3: CASSHGGTAKNIQYF. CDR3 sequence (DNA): TGCGCCAGCAGCCATGGGGGGACAGCCAAAAACATTCAGTACTTC.